This T cell receptor (beta chain) comes out of a study of T cell repertoires in cytomegalovirus infection. With respect to this clonotype: Its specificity is unknown. Just one base apart from a much larger clone, this may be a read error.

A single record per CDR3 protein comes from TCRdb applying MiXCR to the reads. The data hold about 700,000 distinct CDR3 sequences, with around a third observed a single time. The CDR3 runs to 14 residues. Unmatched junction bases numbered 5, after V lost 6 bases and J lost 5 bases. CDR1 is SGHTA, CDR2 FQGNSA, per germline. The source is a human donor in good health (CMV status not recorded). Some clones in this sample may be carry-over from other donors' samples. The V call is TRBV7-2, the J call TRBJ1-3; 9 nucleotides line up with TRBD1. The source was cultured PBMCs, collected from culture after CMV antigen stimulation. This chain's CDR3 is CASRFGTGRNTIYF. In DNA, the CDR3 is TGTGCCAGCAGGTTCGGGACAGGGAGAAACACCATATATTTT.